The T cell receptor beta chain under discussion was sequenced for a study of blood T cell repertoires in COVID-19. The overall study: Some COVID-19 samples were acute and others convalescent; all came from the United States, Italy and Spain.

The CDR3 loop spans 14 amino acids. Germline CDR1 and CDR2: KGHDR and SFDVKD. With 0 bases removed from V and 4 bases from J, the gap between germline ends came to 6 bases. In the original processing: Researchers report that nucleated cell counts were estimated from reference gene primer amplification. The repertoire was sequenced with immunoSEQ multiplex PCR; TCRdb's copy has only in-frame clones and lacks some. Clone size and the V and J calls come from that table; the DNA yielded D and trimming. The profile shows around 91,000 clones, 70% to 90% of them singletons. Sequencing used peripheral blood. This receptor was identified in a human donor in a cohort sampled during active COVID-19. This rearrangement joins TRBV24-1 to TRBJ2-1; the D gene is possibly TRBD2 (5 bases). CDR3 DNA: TGTGCCACCAGTGATTTGGGACTTTACAATGAGCAGTTCTTC. Its translation: CATSDLGLYNEQFF.